This T cell receptor (beta chain) was captured in a study of T-cell memory formation after mild COVID-19. Points from the study as a whole: For contracting clones, CD4+ ones sat mainly in CM and EM, CD8+ in EMRA.

The authors produced TCR alpha and TCR beta cDNA libraries with sample barcodes and UMIs by 5'RACE using constant-segment primers. Each CDR3 protein gets one entry after TCRdb re-called the 5' RACE reads with MiXCR. Of some 350,000 distinct CDR3 sequences listed, approximately 15% are singletons. This clonotype has at least ten counts. Its target is unknown. Trimming removed 7 bases at V and 1 base at J, with 10 bases between. This CDR3 comprises 14 residues. Germline loops: CDR1 LNHDA, CDR2 SQIVND (reference sequence). The chain joins TRBV19 to TRBJ2-2; D ambiguous. The sequence derives from a young man who had mild COVID-19 (a few samples of this study predate the infection). Cell type and time point are not known. Sequencing was performed on PBMCs or a T cell subset sorted from them (not recorded which). Here the CDR3 DNA reads TGTGCCAGTACCTTGGACGAGAACACCGGGGAGCTGTTTTTT. Protein sequence: CASTLDENTGELFF.